This TCR beta chain was profiled in a study of T-cell memory formation after mild COVID-19. The length of the CDR3 is 14 residues. Trimming pared 1 base from V and 5 bases from J, leaving 11 bases between. Per the germline V gene, CDR1 is SEHNR and CDR2 is FQNEAQ (reference sequence). TCRdb recomputed calls from the 5' RACE reads with MiXCR, one row per CDR3 protein. The table has about 400,000 distinct CDR3 sequences, more than 20% seen once. The sample consisted of PBMCs or a T cell subset sorted from them (not recorded which). The rearrangement links TRBV7-9 to TRBJ2-5; D possibly corresponds to TRBD2 (5 bases). The receptor comes from an adult woman who had mild COVID-19 (a few samples of this study predate the infection). Cell type and time point are not known. CDR3 nucleotide sequence: TGTGCCAGCAGCTTAGGCCCCGGGATGGAGACCCAGTACTTC. Translating gives CASSLGPGMETQYF.